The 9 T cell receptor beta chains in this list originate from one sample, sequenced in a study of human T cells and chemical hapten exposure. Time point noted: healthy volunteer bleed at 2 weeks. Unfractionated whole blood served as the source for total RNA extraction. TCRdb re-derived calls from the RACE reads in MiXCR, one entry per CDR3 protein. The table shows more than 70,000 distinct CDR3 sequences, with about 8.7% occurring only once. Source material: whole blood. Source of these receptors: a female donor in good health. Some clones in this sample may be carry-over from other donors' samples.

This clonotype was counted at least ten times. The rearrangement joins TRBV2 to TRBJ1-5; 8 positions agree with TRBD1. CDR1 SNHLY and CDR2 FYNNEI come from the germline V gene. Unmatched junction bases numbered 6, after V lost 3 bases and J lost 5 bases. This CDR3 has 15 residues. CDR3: CASSESAGGHQPQHF. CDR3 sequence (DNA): TGTGCCAGCAGTGAGTCCGCAGGGGGCCATCAGCCCCAGCATTTT.

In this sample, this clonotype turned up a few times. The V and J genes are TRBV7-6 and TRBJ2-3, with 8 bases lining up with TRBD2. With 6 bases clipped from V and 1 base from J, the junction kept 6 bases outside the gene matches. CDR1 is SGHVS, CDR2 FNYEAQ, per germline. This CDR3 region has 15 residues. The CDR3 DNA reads TGTGCCAGCAGTTTTGACGGGAGGGGCACAGATACGCAGTATTTT. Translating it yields CASSFDGRGTDTQYF.

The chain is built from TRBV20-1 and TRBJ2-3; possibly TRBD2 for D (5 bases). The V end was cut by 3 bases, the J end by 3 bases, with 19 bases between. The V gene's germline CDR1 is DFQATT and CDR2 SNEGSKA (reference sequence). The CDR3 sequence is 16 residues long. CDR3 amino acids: CSARRAESEETDTQYF. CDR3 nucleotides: TGCAGTGCTAGGAGAGCGGAGTCGGAGGAGACAGATACGCAGTATTTT.

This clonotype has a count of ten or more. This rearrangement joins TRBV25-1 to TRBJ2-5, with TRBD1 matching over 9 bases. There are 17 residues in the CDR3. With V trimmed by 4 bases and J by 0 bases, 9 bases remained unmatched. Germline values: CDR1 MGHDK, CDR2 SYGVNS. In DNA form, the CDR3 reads TGTGCCAGCAGTGGGGACAGGGAAGGTCGGCACCAAGAGACCCAGTACTTC. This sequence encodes CASSGDREGRHQETQYF.

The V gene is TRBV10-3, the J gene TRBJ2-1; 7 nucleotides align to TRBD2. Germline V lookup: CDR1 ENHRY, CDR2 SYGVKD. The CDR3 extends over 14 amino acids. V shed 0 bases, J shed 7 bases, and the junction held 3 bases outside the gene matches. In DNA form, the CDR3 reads TGTGCCATCAGTGAGTCACTAGCGAAGAATGAGCAGTTCTTC. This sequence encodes CAISESLAKNEQFF.

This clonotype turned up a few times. The DNA for the CDR3 is TGCAGTGCTAAACGGAAACTAGCCAAAAACATTCAGTACTTC. It encodes CSAKRKLAKNIQYF. The chain joins TRBV20-1 to TRBJ2-4; D is uncertain. The CDR3 covers 14 residues. Germline CDR1 and CDR2: DFQATT and SNEGSKA (reference sequence). The V gene lost 4 bases and the J gene lost 0 bases, with 10 bases spanning the gap.

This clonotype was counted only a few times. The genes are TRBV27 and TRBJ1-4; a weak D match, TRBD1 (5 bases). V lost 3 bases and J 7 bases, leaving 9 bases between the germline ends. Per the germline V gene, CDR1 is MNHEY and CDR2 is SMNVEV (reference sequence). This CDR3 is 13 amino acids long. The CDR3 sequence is CASSLPGSEKLFF. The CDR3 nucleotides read TGTGCCAGCAGTTTGCCAGGGAGTGAAAAACTGTTTTTT.

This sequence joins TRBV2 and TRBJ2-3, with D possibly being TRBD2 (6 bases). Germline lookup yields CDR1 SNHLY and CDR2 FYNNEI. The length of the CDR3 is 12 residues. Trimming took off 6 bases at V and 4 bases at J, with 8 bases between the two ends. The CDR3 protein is CASRTGADTQYF. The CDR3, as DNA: TGTGCCAGCAGGACGGGAGCAGATACGCAGTATTTT.

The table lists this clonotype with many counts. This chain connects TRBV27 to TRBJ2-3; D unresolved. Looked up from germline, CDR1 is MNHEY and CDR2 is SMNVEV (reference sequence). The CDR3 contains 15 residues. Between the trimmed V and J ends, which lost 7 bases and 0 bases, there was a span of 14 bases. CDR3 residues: CASKVGRSSTDTQYF. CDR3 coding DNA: TGTGCCAGCAAGGTCGGCCGGAGTAGCACAGATACGCAGTATTTT.